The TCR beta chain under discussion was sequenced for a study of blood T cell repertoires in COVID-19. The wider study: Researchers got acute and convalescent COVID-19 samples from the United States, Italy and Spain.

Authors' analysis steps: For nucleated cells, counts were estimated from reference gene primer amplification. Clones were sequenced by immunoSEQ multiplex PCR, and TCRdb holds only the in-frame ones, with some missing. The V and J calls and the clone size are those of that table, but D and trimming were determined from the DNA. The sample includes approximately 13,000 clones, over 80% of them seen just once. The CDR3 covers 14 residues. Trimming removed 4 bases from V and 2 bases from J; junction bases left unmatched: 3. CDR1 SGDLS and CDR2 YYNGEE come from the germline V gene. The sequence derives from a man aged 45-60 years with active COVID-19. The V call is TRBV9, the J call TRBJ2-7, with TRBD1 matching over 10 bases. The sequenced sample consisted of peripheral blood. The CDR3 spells CASSYGQGAYEQYF. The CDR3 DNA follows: TGTGCCAGCAGCTACGGACAGGGGGCCTACGAGCAGTACTTC.